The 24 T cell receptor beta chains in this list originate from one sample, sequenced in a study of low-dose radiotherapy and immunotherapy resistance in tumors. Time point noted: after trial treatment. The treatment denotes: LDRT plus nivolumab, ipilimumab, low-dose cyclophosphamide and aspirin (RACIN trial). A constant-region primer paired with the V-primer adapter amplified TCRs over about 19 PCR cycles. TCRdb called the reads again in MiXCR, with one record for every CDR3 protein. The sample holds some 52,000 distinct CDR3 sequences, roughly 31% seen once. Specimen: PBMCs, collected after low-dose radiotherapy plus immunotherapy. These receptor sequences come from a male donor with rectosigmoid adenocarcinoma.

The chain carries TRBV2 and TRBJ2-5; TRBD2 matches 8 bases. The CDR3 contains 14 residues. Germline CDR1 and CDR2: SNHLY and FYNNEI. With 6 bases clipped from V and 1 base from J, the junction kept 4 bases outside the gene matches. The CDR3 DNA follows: TGTGCCAGCAGGAAGACTAGCGTCCAAGAGACCCAGTACTTC. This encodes CASRKTSVQETQYF.

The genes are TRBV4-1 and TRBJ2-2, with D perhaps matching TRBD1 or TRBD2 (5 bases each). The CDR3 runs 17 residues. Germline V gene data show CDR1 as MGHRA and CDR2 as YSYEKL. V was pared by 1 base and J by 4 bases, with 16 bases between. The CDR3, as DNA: TGCGCCAGCAGCCAAGCCCCATCGGGGACCCGCACCGGGGAGCTGTTTTTT. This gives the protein CASSQAPSGTRTGELFF.

The CDR3 loop is CASSLDSGTYNEQFF. The DNA of the CDR3 is TGCGCCAGCAGCTTGGATAGCGGGACCTACAATGAGCAGTTCTTC. This rearrangement joins TRBV5-1 to TRBJ2-1, with TRBD2 identical over 8 bases. Per germline, CDR1 SGHRS and CDR2 YFSETQ. Losses at the gene ends were 0 bases for V and 2 bases for J; bases not matched to a gene: 1. The CDR3 is 15 residues long.

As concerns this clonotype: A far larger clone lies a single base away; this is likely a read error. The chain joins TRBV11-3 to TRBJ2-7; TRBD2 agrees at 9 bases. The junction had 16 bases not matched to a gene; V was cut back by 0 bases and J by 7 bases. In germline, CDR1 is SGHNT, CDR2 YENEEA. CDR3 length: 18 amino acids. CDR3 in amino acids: CASSLDQGGTSSYNEQYF. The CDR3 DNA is TGTGCCAGCAGCTTAGATCAAGGAGGGACTAGCTCCTACAATGAGCAGTACTTC.

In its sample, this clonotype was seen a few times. The CDR3 protein is CSAREHGGRAGETQYF. The CDR3 nucleotides read TGCAGTGCTAGAGAGCACGGCGGGAGGGCCGGAGAGACCCAGTACTTC. The rearrangement joins TRBV20-1 to TRBJ2-5; 9 bases line up with TRBD2. Unmatched junction bases numbered 9, after V lost 0 bases and J lost 4 bases. CDR1 DFQATT and CDR2 SNEGSKA come from the germline V gene (reference sequence). The CDR3 consists of 16 residues.

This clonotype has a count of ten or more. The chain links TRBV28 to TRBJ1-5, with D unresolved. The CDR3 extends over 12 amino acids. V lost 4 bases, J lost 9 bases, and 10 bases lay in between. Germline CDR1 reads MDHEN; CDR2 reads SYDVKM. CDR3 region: CASSSSLGPQHF. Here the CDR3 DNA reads TGTGCCAGCAGTTCTTCTTTGGGGCCCCAGCATTTT.

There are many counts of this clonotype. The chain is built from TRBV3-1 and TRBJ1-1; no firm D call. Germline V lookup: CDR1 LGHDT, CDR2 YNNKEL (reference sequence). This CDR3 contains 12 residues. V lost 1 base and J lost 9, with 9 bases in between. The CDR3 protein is CASSQGEGKAFF. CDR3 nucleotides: TGTGCCAGCAGCCAAGGGGAAGGGAAAGCTTTCTTT.

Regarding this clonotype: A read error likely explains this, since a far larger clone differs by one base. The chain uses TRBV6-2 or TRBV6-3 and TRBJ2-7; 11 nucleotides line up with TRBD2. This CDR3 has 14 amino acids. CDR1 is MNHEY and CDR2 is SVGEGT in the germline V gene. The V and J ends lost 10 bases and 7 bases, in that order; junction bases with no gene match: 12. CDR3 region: CATNSGGADNEQYF. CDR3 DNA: TGTGCCACAAATAGCGGGGGGGCCGACAATGAGCAGTACTTC.

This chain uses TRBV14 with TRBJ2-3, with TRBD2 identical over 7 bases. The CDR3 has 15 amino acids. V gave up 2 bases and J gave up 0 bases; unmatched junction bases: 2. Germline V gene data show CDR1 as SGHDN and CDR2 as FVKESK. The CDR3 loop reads CASSQQLASTDTQYF. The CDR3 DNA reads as TGTGCCAGCAGCCAACAACTAGCGAGCACAGATACGCAGTATTTT.

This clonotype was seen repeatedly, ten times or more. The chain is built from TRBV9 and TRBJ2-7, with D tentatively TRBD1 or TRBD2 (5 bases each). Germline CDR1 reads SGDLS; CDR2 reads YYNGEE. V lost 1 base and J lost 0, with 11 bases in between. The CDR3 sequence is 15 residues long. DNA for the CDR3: TGTGCCAGCAGCGTATGGCCAGGGAGCTCCTACGAGCAGTACTTC. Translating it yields CASSVWPGSSYEQYF. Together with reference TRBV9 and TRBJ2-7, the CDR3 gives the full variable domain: DSGVTQTPKHLITATGQRVTLRCSPRSGDLSVYWYQQSLDQGLQFLIQYYNGEERAKGNILERFSAQQFPDLHSELNLSSLELGDSALYFCASSVWPGSSYEQYFGPGTRLTVT.

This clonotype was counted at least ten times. The CDR3 sequence is CSVEQGSNNYGYTF. The DNA of the CDR3 is TGCAGCGTTGAACAGGGCTCTAATAACTATGGCTACACCTTC. The genes are TRBV29-1 and TRBJ1-2; maybe TRBD1 (5 bases). Germline V lookup: CDR1 SQVTM, CDR2 ANQGSEA. The CDR3 is 14 amino acids. Trimming took off 2 bases at V and 1 base at J, with 11 bases between the two ends.

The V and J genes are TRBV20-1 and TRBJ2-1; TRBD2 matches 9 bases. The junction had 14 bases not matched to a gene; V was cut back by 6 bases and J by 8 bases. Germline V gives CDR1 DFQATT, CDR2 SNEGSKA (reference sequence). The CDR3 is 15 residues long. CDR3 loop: CSAEPSAGGADEQFF. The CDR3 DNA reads TGCAGTGCAGAACCTAGCGCGGGGGGGGCCGATGAGCAGTTCTTC.

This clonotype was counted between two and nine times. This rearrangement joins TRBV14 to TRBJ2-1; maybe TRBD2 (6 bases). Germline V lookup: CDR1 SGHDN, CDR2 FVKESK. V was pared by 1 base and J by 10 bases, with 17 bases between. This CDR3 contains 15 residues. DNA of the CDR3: TGTGCCAGCAGCCAAGCGGGGGTGGTTCGGAGGGAGCAGTTCTTC. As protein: CASSQAGVVRREQFF. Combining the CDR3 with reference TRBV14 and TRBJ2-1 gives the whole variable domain EAGVTQFPSHSVIEKGQTVTLRCDPISGHDNLYWYRRVMGKEIKFLLHFVKESKQDESGMPNNRFLAERTGGTYSTLKVQPAELEDSGVYFCASSQAGVVRREQFFGPGTRLTVL.

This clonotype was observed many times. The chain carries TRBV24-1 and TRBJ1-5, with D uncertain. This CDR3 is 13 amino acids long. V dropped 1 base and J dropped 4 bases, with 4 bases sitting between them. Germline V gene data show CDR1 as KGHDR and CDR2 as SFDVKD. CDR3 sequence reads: CATSDLANQPQHF. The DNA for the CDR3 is TGTGCCACCAGTGATTTAGCGAATCAGCCCCAGCATTTT.

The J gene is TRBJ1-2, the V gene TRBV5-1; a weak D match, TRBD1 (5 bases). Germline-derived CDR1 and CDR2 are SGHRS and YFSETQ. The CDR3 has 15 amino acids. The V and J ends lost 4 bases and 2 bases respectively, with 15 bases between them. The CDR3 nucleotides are TGCGCCAGCAGCAACCCAGCCGGGGCGAACTATGGCTACACCTTC. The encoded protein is CASSNPAGANYGYTF. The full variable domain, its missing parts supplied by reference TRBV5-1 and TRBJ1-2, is KAGVTQTPRYLIKTRGQQVTLSCSPISGHRSVSWYQQTPGQGLQFLFEYFSETQRNKGNFPGRFSGRQFSNSRSEMNVSTLELGDSALYLCASSNPAGANYGYTFGSGTRLTVV.

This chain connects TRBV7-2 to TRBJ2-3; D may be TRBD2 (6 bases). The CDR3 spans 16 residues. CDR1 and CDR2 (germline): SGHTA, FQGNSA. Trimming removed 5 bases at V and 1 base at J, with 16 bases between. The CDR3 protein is CASSQDLSGGTDTQYF. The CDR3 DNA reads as TGTGCCAGCAGCCAAGATTTATCGGGGGGCACAGATACGCAGTATTTT.

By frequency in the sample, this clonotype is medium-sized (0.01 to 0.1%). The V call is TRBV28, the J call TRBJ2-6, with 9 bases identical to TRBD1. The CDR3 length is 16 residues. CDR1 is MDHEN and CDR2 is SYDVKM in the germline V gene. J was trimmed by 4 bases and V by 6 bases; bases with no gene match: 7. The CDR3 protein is CASSLGTGYGANVLTF. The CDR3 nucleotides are TGTGCCAGCAGCCTCGGGACAGGGTACGGGGCCAACGTCCTGACTTTC.

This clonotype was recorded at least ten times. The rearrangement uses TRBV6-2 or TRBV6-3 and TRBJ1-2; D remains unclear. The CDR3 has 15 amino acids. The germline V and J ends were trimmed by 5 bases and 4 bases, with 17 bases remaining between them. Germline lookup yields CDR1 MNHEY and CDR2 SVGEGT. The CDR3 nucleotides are TGTGCCAGCAGTGTACTTGGGTCCACTTCCTATGGCTACACCTTC. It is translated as CASSVLGSTSYGYTF.

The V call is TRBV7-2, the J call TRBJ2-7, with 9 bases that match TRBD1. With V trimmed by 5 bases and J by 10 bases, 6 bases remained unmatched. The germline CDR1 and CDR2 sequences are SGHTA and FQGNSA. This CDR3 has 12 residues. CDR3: CASSPGQGRQYF. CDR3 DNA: TGTGCCAGCAGCCCGGGACAGGGAAGACAGTACTTC.

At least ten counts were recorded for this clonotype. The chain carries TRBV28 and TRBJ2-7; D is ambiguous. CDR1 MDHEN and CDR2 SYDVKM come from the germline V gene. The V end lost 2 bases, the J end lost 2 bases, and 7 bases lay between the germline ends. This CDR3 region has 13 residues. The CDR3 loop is CASSLAVTYEQYF. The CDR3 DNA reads TGTGCCAGCAGTTTAGCGGTCACCTACGAGCAGTACTTC. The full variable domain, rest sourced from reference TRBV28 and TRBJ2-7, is DVKVTQSSRYLVKRTGEKVFLECVQDMDHENMFWYRQDPGLGLRLIYFSYDVKMKEKGDIPEGYSVSREKKERFSLILESASTNQTSMYLCASSLAVTYEQYFGPGTRLTVT.

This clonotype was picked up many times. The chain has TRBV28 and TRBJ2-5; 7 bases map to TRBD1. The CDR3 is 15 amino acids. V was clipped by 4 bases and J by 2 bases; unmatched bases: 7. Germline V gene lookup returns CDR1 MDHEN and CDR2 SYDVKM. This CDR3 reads CASSYIGQAQETQYF. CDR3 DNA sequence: TGTGCCAGCAGTTACATTGGACAGGCTCAAGAGACCCAGTACTTC.

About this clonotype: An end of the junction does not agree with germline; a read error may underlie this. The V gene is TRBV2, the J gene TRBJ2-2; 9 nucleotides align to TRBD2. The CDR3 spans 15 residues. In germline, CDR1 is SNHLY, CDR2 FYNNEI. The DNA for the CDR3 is TGTGCCAGCAGCGCGGGGGGGAAGAACACCGTGGAGCTGTTTTTT. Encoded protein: CASSAGGKNTVELFF.

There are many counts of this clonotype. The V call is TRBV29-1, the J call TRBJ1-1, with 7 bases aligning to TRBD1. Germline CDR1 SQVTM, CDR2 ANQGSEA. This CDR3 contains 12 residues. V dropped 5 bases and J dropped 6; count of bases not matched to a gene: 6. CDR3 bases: TGCAGCGTTTTAATGGACAGGCCTGAAGCTTTCTTT. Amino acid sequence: CSVLMDRPEAFF.

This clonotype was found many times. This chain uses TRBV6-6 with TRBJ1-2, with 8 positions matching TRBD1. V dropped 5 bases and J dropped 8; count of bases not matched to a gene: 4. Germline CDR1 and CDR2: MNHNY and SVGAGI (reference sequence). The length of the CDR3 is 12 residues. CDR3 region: CASSTGQEGYTF. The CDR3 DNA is TGTGCCAGCAGTACGGGACAGGAGGGCTACACCTTC.